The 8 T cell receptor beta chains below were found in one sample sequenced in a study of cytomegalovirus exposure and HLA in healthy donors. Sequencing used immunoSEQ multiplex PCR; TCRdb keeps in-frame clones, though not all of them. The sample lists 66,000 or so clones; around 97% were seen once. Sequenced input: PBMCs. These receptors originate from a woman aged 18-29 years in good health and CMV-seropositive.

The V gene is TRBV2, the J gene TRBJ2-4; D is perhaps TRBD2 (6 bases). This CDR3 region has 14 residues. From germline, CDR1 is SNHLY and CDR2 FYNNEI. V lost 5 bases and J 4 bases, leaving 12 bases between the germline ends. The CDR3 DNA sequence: TGTGCCAGCAGTAGGTGGGGGGATAAAAACATTCAGTACTTC. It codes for CASSRWGDKNIQYF. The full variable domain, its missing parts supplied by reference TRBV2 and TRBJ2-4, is EPEVTQTPSHQVTQMGQEVILRCVPISNHLYFYWYRQILGQKVEFLVSFYNNEISEKSEIFDDQFSVERPDGSNFTLKIRSTKLEDSAMYFCASSRWGDKNIQYFGAGTRLSVL.

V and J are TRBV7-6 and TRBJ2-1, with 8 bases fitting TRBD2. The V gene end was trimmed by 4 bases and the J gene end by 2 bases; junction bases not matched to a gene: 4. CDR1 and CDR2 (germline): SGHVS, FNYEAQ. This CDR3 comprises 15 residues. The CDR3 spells CASSSIAGTYNEQFF. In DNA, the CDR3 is TGTGCCAGCAGCTCGATAGCGGGAACCTACAATGAGCAGTTCTTC.

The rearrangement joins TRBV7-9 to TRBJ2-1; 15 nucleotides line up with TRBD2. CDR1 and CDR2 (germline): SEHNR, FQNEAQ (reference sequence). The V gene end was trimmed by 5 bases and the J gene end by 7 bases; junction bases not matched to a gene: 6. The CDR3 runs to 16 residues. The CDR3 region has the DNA TGTGCCAGCAGCCGGACTAGCGGGAGGGCTACAAATGAGCAGTTCTTC. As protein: CASSRTSGRATNEQFF.

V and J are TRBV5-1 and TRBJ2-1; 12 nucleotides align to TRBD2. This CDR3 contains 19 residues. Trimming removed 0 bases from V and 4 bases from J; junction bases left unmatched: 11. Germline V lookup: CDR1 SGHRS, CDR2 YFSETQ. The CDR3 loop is CASSLGPSGRAMGYNEQFF. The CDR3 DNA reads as TGCGCCAGCAGCTTGGGACCTAGCGGGAGGGCCATGGGTTACAATGAGCAGTTCTTC.

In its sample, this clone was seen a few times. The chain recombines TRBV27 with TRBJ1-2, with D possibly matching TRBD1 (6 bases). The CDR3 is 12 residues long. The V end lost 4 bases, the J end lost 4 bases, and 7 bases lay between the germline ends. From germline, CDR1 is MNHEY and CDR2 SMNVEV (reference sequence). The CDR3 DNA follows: TGTGCCAGCAGTTCGACAGGCTATGGCTACACCTTC. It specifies CASSSTGYGYTF.

Written as DNA, the CDR3 is TGTGCCAGTAGTTGGGACAGCGGAAACACCATATATTTT. This gives the protein CASSWDSGNTIYF. The chain links TRBV19 to TRBJ1-3, with TRBD1 matching 7 bases. Germline-derived CDR1 and CDR2 are LNHDA and SQIVND (reference sequence). V lost 5 bases, J lost 4 bases, and 2 bases stayed unmatched. This CDR3 has 13 amino acids.

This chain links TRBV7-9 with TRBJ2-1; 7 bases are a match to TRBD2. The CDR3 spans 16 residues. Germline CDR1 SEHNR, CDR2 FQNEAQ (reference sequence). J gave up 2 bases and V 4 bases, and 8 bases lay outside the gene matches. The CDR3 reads CASSSRSGTTYNEQFF. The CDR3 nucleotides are TGTGCCAGCAGCTCCCGGAGCGGGACGACCTACAATGAGCAGTTCTTC.

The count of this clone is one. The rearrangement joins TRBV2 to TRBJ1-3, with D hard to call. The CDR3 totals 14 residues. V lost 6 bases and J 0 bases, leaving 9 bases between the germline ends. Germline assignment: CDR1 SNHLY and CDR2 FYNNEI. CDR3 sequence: CASRTSASGNTIYF. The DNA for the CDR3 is TGTGCCAGCAGGACAAGTGCCTCTGGAAACACCATATATTTT.